This T cell receptor beta chain was documented in a study of a mutant IDH1 vaccine in newly diagnosed glioma. Study-level background: Antecedent treatment encompassed radiotherapy, temozolomide, or their combination; the majority received both. Whole-study results and caveats: Changes in the top peripheral T cell clonotypes seemingly had no bearing on pseudoprogression.

Germline V CDR1 and CDR2: MNHNS, SASEGT. The CDR3 spans 13 residues. V lost 5 bases and J 1 base, leaving 8 bases between the germline ends. This clone occurred a few times. Its antigen remains unidentified. As for time point: week 23, last vaccination. The study gave 300 ug of mutant IDH1 20-mer peptide per vaccine dose, with topical imiquimod. Every donor had a new WHO grade 3 or 4 astrocytoma that was IDH1-mutant, with loss of nuclear ATRX. Repertoires were generated with immunoSEQ multiplex PCR, while TCRdb's copy carries only in-frame clones and drops some. The data hold around 40,000 clones, with around 85% observed a single time.

This sequence originates from a woman aged 18-29 years with glioma. Some clones in this sample may be carry-over from other donors' samples. The material was PBMCs, obtained from a glioma patient whose treatment included an IDH1 peptide vaccine. The rearrangement uses TRBV6-1 and TRBJ1-1; D might be TRBD1 (5 bases). CDR3 residues: CASSPQGNTEAFF. The CDR3 nucleotides read TGTGCCAGCAGTCCCCAGGGGAACACTGAAGCTTTCTTT.